What follows are 25 T cell receptor beta chains derived from one specimen sequenced in a study of shared clonotypes between healthy human individuals (dated by TCRdb to 2018 to 2020). Libraries were made using the immunoSEQ multiplex PCR assay. TCRdb holds this immuneACCESS table with in-frame rearrangements only. Some clones are missing; in checked studies, unresolved V genes explain under half, and the rest has no known cause. Recorded for this sample are some 2,100,000 clones; approximately 94% of them occurred a single time. In total, the top ten clones hold roughly 0.13% of the sample. Material for sequencing was naive CD4+ T cells sorted from blood. What this sample's cell subset or site label stands for: CD45RA+ positively selected. The receptors were gathered from a young man in good health.

The V gene is TRBV28, the J gene TRBJ1-1; no clear D gene. The germline V and J ends were trimmed by 3 bases and 1 base, with 9 bases remaining between them. Germline V gene sequence: CDR1 MDHEN, CDR2 SYDVKM. The CDR3 is 14 amino acids. The DNA for the CDR3 is TGTGCCAGCAGTTTGAGATTAAGGAACACTGAAGCTTTCTTT. Protein: CASSLRLRNTEAFF. Full variable domain (remainder filled in from reference TRBV28 and TRBJ1-1): DVKVTQSSRYLVKRTGEKVFLECVQDMDHENMFWYRQDPGLGLRLIYFSYDVKMKEKGDIPEGYSVSREKKERFSLILESASTNQTSMYLCASSLRLRNTEAFFGQGTRLTVV.

The chain links TRBV5-1 to TRBJ2-7, with unresolved D. This CDR3 has 14 amino acids. Germline assignment: CDR1 SGHRS and CDR2 YFSETQ. Trimming stripped 2 bases from V and 3 bases from J, with 12 bases between. The CDR3 region is CASSLARPDYEQYF. In DNA form, the CDR3 reads TGCGCCAGCAGCTTAGCCCGACCTGACTACGAGCAGTACTTC.

CDR3 sequence: CASSEGGQPGNTIYF. As DNA, the CDR3 is TGTGCCAGCAGTGAGGGTGGCCAACCTGGAAACACCATATATTTT. The chain is built from TRBV7-9 and TRBJ1-3, with D unresolved. The CDR3 runs 15 residues. V gave up 6 bases and J gave up 2 bases, with 14 bases separating them. CDR1 SEHNR and CDR2 FQNEAQ come from the germline V gene (reference sequence).

V usage is TRBV2 and J usage is TRBJ2-1; D not resolved. Germline-derived CDR1 and CDR2 are SNHLY and FYNNEI. V was trimmed by 6 bases and J by 7 bases, leaving 10 bases between them. The CDR3 has 12 residues. In nucleotides, the CDR3 is TGTGCCAGCAGGCCCGTCCTTAATGAGCAGTTCTTC. Protein product: CASRPVLNEQFF.

Worth noting for this clone: The same CDR3 can be traced to other DNA sequences in this sample. The rearrangement joins TRBV19 to TRBJ2-7; no clear D. This CDR3 comprises 13 residues. Germline CDR1 reads LNHDA; CDR2 reads SQIVND (reference sequence). Trimming shortened V by 3 bases and J by 1 base, and 7 bases separated the two germline ends. CDR3 in DNA: TGTGCCAGTAGTATCGGGCAGTCCTACGAGCAGTACTTC. Translation: CASSIGQSYEQYF.

V usage is TRBV4-1 and J usage is TRBJ2-1, with D perhaps assigned TRBD1 or TRBD2 (5 bases each). The CDR3 has 17 residues. V was trimmed by 4 bases and J by 0 bases, leaving 16 bases between them. CDR1 and CDR2 from the germline V gene are MGHRA and YSYEKL. The CDR3 spells CASSLEGTASSYNEQFF. For the CDR3, the DNA is TGCGCCAGCAGCCTGGAAGGGACCGCAAGCTCCTACAATGAGCAGTTCTTC.

V usage is TRBV2 and J usage is TRBJ1-1, with D possibly matching TRBD1 (6 bases). V lost 10 bases and J 2 bases, leaving 17 bases between the germline ends. Germline CDR1 reads SNHLY; CDR2 reads FYNNEI. CDR3 length equals 14 residues. Here the CDR3 reads CATATGIQNTEAFF. The CDR3 DNA reads as TGTGCCACCGCTACAGGGATACAAAACACTGAAGCTTTCTTT.

CDR3 residues: CASNDRTYGYTF. The CDR3 nucleotides read TGTGCCAGCAATGACAGAACGTATGGCTACACCTTC. The chain uses TRBV6-6 and TRBJ1-2; maybe TRBD1 (5 bases). The CDR3 is 12 residues long. CDR1 is MNHNY, CDR2 SVGAGI, per germline (reference sequence). The V and J ends lost 7 bases and 5 bases respectively, with 11 bases between them.

CDR3 sequence (DNA): TGTGCCAGCAGTGAAGCGCGGGAGAGAGCCTACGAGCAGTACTTC. Its translation is CASSEARERAYEQYF. This sequence joins TRBV6-1 and TRBJ2-7, with 7 nucleotides matching TRBD2. CDR1 is MNHNS and CDR2 is SASEGT in the germline V gene. The junction had 4 bases not matched to a gene; V was cut back by 0 bases and J by 2 bases. The CDR3 runs to 15 residues.

The chain uses TRBV7-2 and TRBJ2-5; D is ambiguous. V shed 2 bases and J shed 1 base, with 2 bases lying between them. The CDR3 runs to 12 residues. Germline CDR1 SGHTA, CDR2 FQGNSA. CDR3 nucleotides: TGTGCCAGCAGCTTATTCCAAGAGACCCAGTACTTC. It translates to CASSLFQETQYF.

The rearrangement links TRBV6-1 to TRBJ2-7; either TRBD1 or TRBD2 may fit D (5 bases each). Trimming took 7 bases from V and 2 from J, leaving 12 bases between them. CDR1 is MNHNS and CDR2 is SASEGT in the germline V gene. This CDR3 spans 13 amino acids. DNA of the CDR3: TGTGCCAGCATGGGGACGGGAACCTACGAGCAGTACTTC. Translation: CASMGTGTYEQYF.

The genes are TRBV7-2 and TRBJ2-1, with D uncertain. Germline V lookup: CDR1 SGHTA, CDR2 FQGNSA. Between the trimmed V and J ends, which lost 0 bases and 5 bases, there was a span of 8 bases. CDR3 size: 14 residues. This chain's CDR3 is CASSLAGRNNEQFF. The CDR3 DNA reads TGTGCCAGCAGCTTAGCTGGGCGTAACAATGAGCAGTTCTTC.

The CDR3 nucleotides read TGTGCCAGCAGCTCCTTCGTAGAGACCCAGTACTTC. Protein: CASSSFVETQYF. The chain joins TRBV7-2 to TRBJ2-5, with unresolved D. CDR1 SGHTA and CDR2 FQGNSA come from the germline V gene. Trimming took 4 bases from V and 4 from J, leaving 7 bases between them. The CDR3 extends over 12 amino acids.

This chain connects TRBV11-2 to TRBJ2-5; 10 nucleotides align to TRBD2. In germline, CDR1 is SGHAT, CDR2 FQNNGV. The CDR3 is 16 amino acids. Trimming at V came to 5 bases and at J to 3 bases, leaving 9 bases not matched to a gene. CDR3 protein: CASSPGRTSGKETQYF. In nucleotides, the CDR3 is TGTGCCAGCAGCCCAGGAAGGACTAGCGGTAAAGAGACCCAGTACTTC.

This chain connects TRBV6-5 to TRBJ2-3; 9 bases fit TRBD2. Germline CDR1 MNHEY, CDR2 SVGAGI. CDR3 length: 15 residues. V lost 2 bases, J lost 5 bases, and 5 bases stayed unmatched. The CDR3 coding sequence is TGTGCCAGCAGTTACGGCGGGGGGGGCGTAGATACGCAGTATTTT. Amino acid sequence: CASSYGGGGVDTQYF.

Details on this clone: Other DNA sequences of this sample code for an identical CDR3. The gene calls are TRBV19 and TRBJ2-7, with TRBD1 matching over 7 bases. The V gene end was trimmed by 3 bases and the J gene end by 4 bases; junction bases not matched to a gene: 3. The CDR3 is made up of 13 amino acids. Germline CDR1 reads LNHDA; CDR2 reads SQIVND (reference sequence). The chain's CDR3 is CASSIGQAYEQYF. The CDR3, as DNA: TGTGCCAGTAGTATCGGACAGGCGTACGAGCAGTACTTC.

The genes are TRBV6-6 and TRBJ2-3; 15 positions agree with TRBD2. CDR1 is MNHNY and CDR2 is SVGAGI in the germline V gene (reference sequence). Trimming took 6 bases from V and 4 from J; bases not matched to a gene: 5. The CDR3 is 16 residues long. CDR3 loop: CASRGLAGGGADTQYF. In DNA form, the CDR3 reads TGTGCCAGCAGGGGACTAGCGGGAGGTGGAGCAGATACGCAGTATTTT.

The rearrangement uses TRBV10-3 and TRBJ2-2; D remains unclear. This CDR3 is built from 16 residues. Germline values: CDR1 ENHRY, CDR2 SYGVKD. Trimming pared 4 bases from V and 6 bases from J, leaving 18 bases between. The CDR3 coding sequence is TGTGCCATCAGTGGAAAACAGAATTCCGTCGCCGGGGAGCTGTTTTTT. Amino acids: CAISGKQNSVAGELFF.

The genes are TRBV5-1 and TRBJ2-3, with TRBD2 as a possible D gene (6 bases). This CDR3 spans 15 amino acids. V gave up 0 bases and J gave up 4 bases, with 12 bases separating them. In germline, CDR1 is SGHRS, CDR2 YFSETQ. This CDR3 is CASSLDAGSADTQYF. The CDR3 nucleotides read TGCGCCAGCAGCTTGGATGCCGGGAGTGCAGATACGCAGTATTTT.

A note on this clone: The sample contains more than one DNA sequence encoding this CDR3. The chain combines TRBV6-5 with TRBJ2-7, with unresolved D. Trimming removed 0 bases from V and 4 bases from J, with 7 bases in between. CDR3 length: 13 amino acids. Germline CDR1 reads MNHEY; CDR2 reads SVGAGI. This chain's CDR3 is CASSYSQMYEQYF. CDR3 in DNA: TGTGCCAGCAGTTACTCGCAGATGTACGAGCAGTACTTC.

This chain connects TRBV7-2 to TRBJ1-2; D is undetermined. The CDR3 is 14 residues long. V gave up 4 bases and J gave up 5 bases, with 14 bases separating them. CDR1 is SGHTA and CDR2 is FQGNSA in the germline V gene. This chain's CDR3 is CASSSSDGLYGYTF. The CDR3, as DNA: TGTGCCAGCAGCTCCTCTGACGGGCTATATGGCTACACCTTC.

This chain joins TRBV5-8 and TRBJ2-2, with TRBD1 matching over 8 bases. Germline-derived CDR1 and CDR2 are SGHTS and YDEGEE. J lost 5 bases, V lost 5 bases, and 5 bases had no gene match. The CDR3 has 14 amino acids. This chain's CDR3 is CASRGQGGTGELFF. The CDR3 DNA follows: TGTGCCAGCAGAGGACAGGGTGGTACCGGGGAGCTGTTTTTT.

The chain uses TRBV4-3 and TRBJ2-7; 9 bases fit TRBD1. The V and J ends lost 4 bases and 2 bases, in that order; junction bases with no gene match: 15. CDR3 size: 18 residues. The germline CDR1 and CDR2 sequences are LGHNA and YSLEER. CDR3 in amino acids: CASSPTVPGQGVPYEQYF. The CDR3 DNA is TGCGCCAGCAGCCCGACCGTCCCGGGACAGGGAGTCCCCTACGAGCAGTACTTC.

The chain recombines TRBV27 with TRBJ1-6; tentatively, D is TRBD1 (6 bases). The CDR3 runs 16 residues. Germline V gene lookup returns CDR1 MNHEY and CDR2 SMNVEV (reference sequence). Between the trimmed V and J ends, which lost 2 bases and 9 bases, there was a span of 17 bases. CDR3 nucleotide sequence: TGTGCCAGCAGTTTAAGGGAGTCAGGGGTAGGTTCACCCCTCCACTTT. Its protein product is CASSLRESGVGSPLHF.

The genes are TRBV6-5 and TRBJ1-3; no reliable D call. Germline V gene data show CDR1 as MNHEY and CDR2 as SVGAGI. Deletions cut 5 bases from V and 4 bases from J, with 15 bases between. The CDR3 loop spans 15 amino acids. The CDR3 here is CASSPRPVRGNTIYF. CDR3 coding DNA: TGTGCCAGCAGTCCCCGTCCGGTCCGGGGAAACACCATATATTTT.